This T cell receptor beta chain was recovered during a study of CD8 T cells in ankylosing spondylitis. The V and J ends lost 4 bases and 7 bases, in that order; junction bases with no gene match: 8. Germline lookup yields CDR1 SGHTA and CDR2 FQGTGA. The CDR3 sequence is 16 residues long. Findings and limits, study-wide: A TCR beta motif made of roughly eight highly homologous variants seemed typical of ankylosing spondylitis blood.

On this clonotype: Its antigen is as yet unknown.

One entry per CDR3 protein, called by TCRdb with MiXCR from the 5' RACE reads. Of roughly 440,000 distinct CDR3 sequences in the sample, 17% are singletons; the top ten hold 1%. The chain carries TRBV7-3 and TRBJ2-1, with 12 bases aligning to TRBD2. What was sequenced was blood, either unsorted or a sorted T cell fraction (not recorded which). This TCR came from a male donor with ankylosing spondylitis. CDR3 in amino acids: CASSSTSGRPGNEQFF. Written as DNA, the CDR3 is TGTGCCAGCAGCTCAACTAGCGGGAGGCCCGGAAATGAGCAGTTCTTC.